This T cell receptor beta chain derives from a study of cytomegalovirus exposure and HLA in healthy donors. Study results and limitations: Sequencing had likely introduced a cluster of highly shared sequence variants as an artifact. Researchers reported from a later analysis that most CMV-associated TCR beta chains appeared HLA-restricted. Productive rates of about 90% or about 30% were seen for most TCR beta V segments in an earlier analysis. Listed as cytomegalovirus-associated were over 150 TCR beta chains.

PCR was performed using 60 Vbeta and 13 Jbeta primers. Using immunoSEQ multiplex PCR, the repertoire was profiled, and TCRdb retains in-frame clones only, with some absent. The sample lists some 180,000 clones, 80% occurring once. Concerning this clone itself: The antigen is not known.

V trimming: 0 bases; J trimming: 1 base; junction bases outside the gene matches: 5. Germline V gene data show CDR1 as LGHNA and CDR2 as YNFKEQ. This CDR3 spans 17 amino acids. Sequencing was done on a sample of PBMCs. This chain joins TRBV4-2 and TRBJ2-7; 11 bases line up with TRBD2. The TCR sequence derives from a woman aged 25-40 years in good health and CMV-seronegative. The CDR3 sequence: CASSQETGTSGSYEQYF. The CDR3 nucleotides read TGTGCCAGCAGCCAAGAAACCGGGACTAGCGGATCCTACGAGCAGTACTTC.